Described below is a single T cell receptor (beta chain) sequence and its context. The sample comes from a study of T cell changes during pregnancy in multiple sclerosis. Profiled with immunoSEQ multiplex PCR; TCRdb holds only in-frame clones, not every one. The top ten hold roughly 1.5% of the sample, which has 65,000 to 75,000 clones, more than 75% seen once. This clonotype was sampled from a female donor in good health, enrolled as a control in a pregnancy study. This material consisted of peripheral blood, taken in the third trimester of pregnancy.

CDR3 amino acids: CATSSDRGGNTEAFF. In DNA form, the CDR3 reads TGTGCCACCAGCTCAGACAGGGGGGGGAACACTGAAGCTTTCTTT. The chain couples TRBV15 to TRBJ1-1; 9 nucleotides agree with TRBD1. The CDR3 has 15 amino acids. V lost 5 bases to trimming and J lost 1 base; unmatched junction nucleotides: 5. In germline, CDR1 is LNHNV, CDR2 YYDKDF (reference sequence).